The clone carrying this T cell receptor beta chain was found a few times. Its antigen is currently unknown. The source of the sample is a study of T cells after yellow fever vaccination. Study details: Each low-cell-number fraction was prepared by means of SMART-Seq v4 Ultra Low Input.

UMIs were added to TCR cDNA along with a universal primer site when it was made by 5'RACE template switching. TCRdb ran MiXCR on the 5' RACE reads and lists one entry per CDR3 protein. The top ten clones hold less than 0.55% of a sample with approximately 300,000 distinct CDR3 sequences, over 10% of them seen once. Study-wide results and limits: Clonotypes appearing in both CD4 and CD8 compartments existed, and their share was small. When the response was secondary, it was weaker but reached its peak faster, day 5 versus 15.

Trimming took 8 bases from V and 11 from J; bases not matched to a gene: 8. The CDR3 has 13 amino acids. Looked up from germline, CDR1 is SEHNR and CDR2 is FQNEAQ (reference sequence). The rearrangement joins TRBV7-9 to TRBJ2-1; TRBD2 aligns across 11 bases. This material consisted of CD4+ T cells sorted from PBMCs, taken 45 days after the yellow fever booster vaccination. This TCR came from a man aged 25-45 years who received the YFV17D yellow fever vaccine. The CDR3 DNA reads as TGTGCCAGCGCGGAACTAGCGGGAGCCCAGCAGTTCTTC. It yields the protein CASAELAGAQQFF.